Described below is a single T cell receptor (beta chain) sequence and its context. Its antigen remains unidentified. This entry is derived from a study of shared clonotypes between healthy human individuals. Study-level points and caveats: A few donors had around 5.5% of their naive CD4 clonotypes in common.

Trimming stripped 2 bases from V and 0 bases from J, with 10 bases between. The CDR3 spans 16 residues. The V gene's germline CDR1 is MDHEN and CDR2 SYDVKM. Healthy HIV-negative adults without recent acute infections or vaccinations served as donors. All of the donors resided in Nashville, Tennessee, and each was a Caucasian adult. CD4+ cells were split into CD45RA+ naive and CD45RA-negative memory subsets. Libraries were prepared by immunoSEQ multiplex PCR; TCRdb keeps only in-frame clonotypes and omits some of them. Altogether about a million clones are present, around 80% being singletons, with the ten largest covering about 1.5%.

The source material was memory CD4+ T cells sorted from blood. As to subset: CD45RA-negative fraction. The source of this sequence is a man between 18 and 35 years old in good health. The V and J genes are TRBV28 and TRBJ1-4; a weak D match, TRBD1 (6 bases). The CDR3 loop is CASSLGGQATNEKLFF. CDR3 in DNA: TGTGCCAGCAGTTTAGGGGGGCAGGCAACTAATGAAAAACTGTTTTTT. The variable domain in full, with the rest retrieved from reference TRBV28 and TRBJ1-4, is DVKVTQSSRYLVKRTGEKVFLECVQDMDHENMFWYRQDPGLGLRLIYFSYDVKMKEKGDIPEGYSVSREKKERFSLILESASTNQTSMYLCASSLGGQATNEKLFFGSGTQLSVL.